This T cell receptor beta chain was observed in a study of blood T cell repertoires in COVID-19. About the study: Spain, Italy and the United States supplied samples that represented acute and convalescent COVID-19. In each case, the material was cDNA or gDNA derived from T cells, B-cell-depleted T cells, or PBMCs.

Cohorts were determined from participant-reported clinical history. The CDR3 has 16 amino acids. The ends were cut back, 0 bases at V and 2 bases at J, with 13 bases in the middle. The germline gives CDR1 SGDLS, CDR2 YYNGEE. Original processing notes: Nucleated cell counts were estimated from reference gene primer amplification. The assay was immunoSEQ multiplex PCR, and TCRdb's table has in-frame clones only and misses some. V and J calls and clone size are as listed in that table; D and trimming were resolved from the DNA. The sample lists about 140,000 clones; 80% to 85% were seen once. This clonotype was obtained from a man aged 65 to 79 who had been exposed to COVID-19. V gene TRBV9 combines with J gene TRBJ2-3; tentative D call: TRBD2 (5 bases). The sample consisted of PBMCs or T cells enriched from blood (not recorded which). CDR3 sequence (DNA): TGTGCCAGCAGCGTAGGCGTCGGAGGACTCACAGATACGCAGTATTTT. This translates into CASSVGVGGLTDTQYF.